This entry lists 6 T cell receptor beta chains sequenced from one sample in a study of blood T cell repertoires in COVID-19. Method: immunoSEQ multiplex PCR; TCRdb's copy keeps in-frame clones and lacks some. The table has hundreds of thousands of clones, around 86% seen once; the top ten hold more than 1.4%. Material: peripheral blood. These receptors came from a woman in her twenties or thirties with active or convalescent COVID-19.

The chain recombines TRBV6-4 with TRBJ2-1; 8 nucleotides align to TRBD2. The CDR3 extends over 14 amino acids. CDR1 and CDR2 from the germline V gene are MRHNA and SNTAGT. The V and J ends lost 5 bases and 5 bases, in that order; junction bases with no gene match: 5. The CDR3 sequence: CASSREGRDNEQFF. The DNA of the CDR3 is TGTGCCAGCAGTCGGGAGGGCCGGGACAATGAGCAGTTCTTC.

V and J are TRBV5-1 and TRBJ2-4; D possibly corresponds to TRBD2 (8 bases). V dropped 4 bases and J dropped 6 bases, with 17 bases sitting between them. Looked up from germline, CDR1 is SGHRS and CDR2 is YFSETQ. The length of the CDR3 is 15 residues. The CDR3 reads CASSPEGAGGNIQYF. CDR3 bases: TGCGCCAGCAGCCCAGAGGGGGCGGGAGGAAACATTCAGTACTTC. The full variable domain, rest sourced from reference TRBV5-1 and TRBJ2-4, is KAGVTQTPRYLIKTRGQQVTLSCSPISGHRSVSWYQQTPGQGLQFLFEYFSETQRNKGNFPGRFSGRQFSNSRSEMNVSTLELGDSALYLCASSPEGAGGNIQYFGAGTRLSVL.

This chain connects TRBV15 to TRBJ2-7, with TRBD1 matching 8 bases. In germline, CDR1 is LNHNV, CDR2 YYDKDF (reference sequence). With 0 bases clipped from V and 4 bases from J, the junction kept 8 bases outside the gene matches. This CDR3 spans 16 amino acids. This CDR3 is CATSRDPAGGKYEQYF. Here the CDR3 DNA reads TGTGCCACCAGCAGAGATCCGGCAGGGGGCAAGTACGAGCAGTACTTC.

The chain employs TRBV5-1 and TRBJ2-5; 7 bases line up with TRBD2. This CDR3 region has 14 residues. The V segment lost 3 bases and the J segment 5 bases; nucleotides outside the gene matches: 7. Per the germline V gene, CDR1 is SGHRS and CDR2 is YFSETQ. In DNA, the CDR3 is TGCGCCAGCAGCTCAATAGCGGGTGGTGAGACCCAGTACTTC. Its protein is CASSSIAGGETQYF. Full variable domain (remainder filled in from reference TRBV5-1 and TRBJ2-5): KAGVTQTPRYLIKTRGQQVTLSCSPISGHRSVSWYQQTPGQGLQFLFEYFSETQRNKGNFPGRFSGRQFSNSRSEMNVSTLELGDSALYLCASSSIAGGETQYFGPGTRLLVL.

The J gene is TRBJ1-1, the V gene TRBV7-9; 7 bases are shared with TRBD1. V dropped 8 bases and J dropped 5; count of bases not matched to a gene: 11. The CDR3 totals 14 residues. Germline V gene data show CDR1 as SEHNR and CDR2 as FQNEAQ (reference sequence). This CDR3 is CASLRLGGGTEAFF. CDR3 DNA: TGTGCCAGCCTCAGGTTAGGGGGCGGTACTGAAGCTTTCTTT.

V is TRBV6-5 and J is TRBJ2-2; unclear D gene. V was clipped by 8 bases and J by 2 bases, with 3 bases between them. Germline lookup yields CDR1 MNHEY and CDR2 SVGAGI. This CDR3 is built from 11 residues. CDR3 nucleotides: TGTGCCAGCCATAACACCGGGGAGCTGTTTTTT. Its translation: CASHNTGELFF.